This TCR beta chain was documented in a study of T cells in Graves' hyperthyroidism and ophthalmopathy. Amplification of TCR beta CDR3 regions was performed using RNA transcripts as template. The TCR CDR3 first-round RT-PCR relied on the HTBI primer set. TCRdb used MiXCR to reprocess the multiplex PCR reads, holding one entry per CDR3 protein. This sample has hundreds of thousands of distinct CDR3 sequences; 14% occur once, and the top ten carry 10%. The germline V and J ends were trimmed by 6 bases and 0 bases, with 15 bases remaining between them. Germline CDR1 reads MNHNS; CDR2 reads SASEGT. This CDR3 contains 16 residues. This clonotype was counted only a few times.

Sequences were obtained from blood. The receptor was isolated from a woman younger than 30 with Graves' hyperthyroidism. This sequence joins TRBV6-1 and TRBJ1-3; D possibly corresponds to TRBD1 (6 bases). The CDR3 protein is CASSLTGQSSGNTIYF. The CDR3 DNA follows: TGTGCCAGCAGCCTTACCGGACAGAGCTCTGGAAACACCATATATTTT.